This T cell receptor beta chain was recorded in a study of STAT5B mutations in CD4+ large granular lymphocyte leukemia. Overall study: Among healthy donors, a particular HLA allele went with more CDR3 'QG' motifs.

Comment on this clone: Its specificity is unknown.

Produced via immunoSEQ multiplex PCR; TCRdb's table is partial and in-frame only. The sample has over 25,000 clones, about 70% seen once. Study observations and caveats: Patient CD4-sorted repertoires stayed more clonal than healthy ones after leukemic-clone removal. TRBV06-family usage was enriched in top patient clones (8/27) versus controls (2/35). Without HLA matching, higher CD4+ than CD8+ T-LGLL clonality could reflect small sample size.

The CDR3 runs to 12 residues. Trimming took 7 bases from V and 14 from J, leaving 20 bases between them. Germline V CDR1 and CDR2: SNHLY, FYNNEI. The chain uses TRBV2 and TRBJ1-2, with D maybe TRBD1 (6 bases). Material for sequencing was CD4+ T cells from blood buffy coats. The TCR was taken from a human donor in good health. The chain's CDR3 is CASNTGRGSPTF. The CDR3 bases are TGTGCCAGCAACACAGGCAGGGGTTCGCCTACCTTC.